One T cell receptor beta chain is described in this entry. Its antigen remains unknown. The CDR3 consists of 14 residues. Germline V gene data show CDR1 as LNHNV and CDR2 as YYDKDF (reference sequence). The germline V and J ends were trimmed by 0 bases and 2 bases, with 7 bases remaining between them. The record originates from a study of CD8 T cells in Susac syndrome. Points from the study as a whole: The study conceded that its TCR sequencing and HLA analysis involved relatively few individuals.

After extraction with the RNeasy kit, about 0.5 to 1 ug of the RNA was reverse transcribed using random hexamers. TCRdb passed the immunoSEQ multiplex PCR reads through MiXCR, listing each CDR3 protein once. The sample records approximately 190,000 distinct CDR3 sequences, roughly 91% being singletons. The V gene is TRBV15, the J gene TRBJ1-2; no clear D. The sequencing sample was made of CD4+ T cells from PBMCs. The TCR sequence derives from a human donor with Susac syndrome. CDR3 DNA sequence: TGTGCCACCAGCAGAGATCGGGGAAACTATGGCTACACCTTC. Translating it yields CATSRDRGNYGYTF.